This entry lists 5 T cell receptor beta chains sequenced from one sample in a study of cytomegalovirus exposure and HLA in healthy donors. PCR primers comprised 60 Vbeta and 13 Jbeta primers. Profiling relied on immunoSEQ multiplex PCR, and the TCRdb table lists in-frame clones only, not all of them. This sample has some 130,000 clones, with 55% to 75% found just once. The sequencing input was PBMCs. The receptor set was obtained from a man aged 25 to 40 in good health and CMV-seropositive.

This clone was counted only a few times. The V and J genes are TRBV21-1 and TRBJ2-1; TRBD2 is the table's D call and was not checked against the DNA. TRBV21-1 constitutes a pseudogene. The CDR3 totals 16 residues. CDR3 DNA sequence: TGTGCCAGCAGTCTCGAGGGGGGGATTTCCTACAATGAGCAGTTCTTC. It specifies CASSLEGGISYNEQFF.

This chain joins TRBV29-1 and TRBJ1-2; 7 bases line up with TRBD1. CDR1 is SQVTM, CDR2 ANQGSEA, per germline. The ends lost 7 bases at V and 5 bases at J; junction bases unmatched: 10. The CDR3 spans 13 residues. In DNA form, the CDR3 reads TGCAGCGCCGGATTGGGACAGACTTATGGCTACACCTTC. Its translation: CSAGLGQTYGYTF.

CDR3 bases: TGTGCCAGCAGCCCTCGGAAGGTCCCTAGCACCGGGGAGCTGTTTTTT. Encoded protein: CASSPRKVPSTGELFF. This chain links TRBV9 with TRBJ2-2; D gene ambiguous. Germline-derived CDR1 and CDR2 are SGDLS and YYNGEE. The CDR3 is 16 amino acids. V was clipped by 4 bases and J by 4 bases, with 17 bases between them.

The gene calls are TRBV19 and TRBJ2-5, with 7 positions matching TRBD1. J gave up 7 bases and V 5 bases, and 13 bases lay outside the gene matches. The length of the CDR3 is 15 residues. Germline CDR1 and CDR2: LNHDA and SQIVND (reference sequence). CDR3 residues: CASSVTGMGRGTQYF. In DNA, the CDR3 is TGTGCCAGTAGTGTGACAGGGATGGGCCGGGGGACCCAGTACTTC.

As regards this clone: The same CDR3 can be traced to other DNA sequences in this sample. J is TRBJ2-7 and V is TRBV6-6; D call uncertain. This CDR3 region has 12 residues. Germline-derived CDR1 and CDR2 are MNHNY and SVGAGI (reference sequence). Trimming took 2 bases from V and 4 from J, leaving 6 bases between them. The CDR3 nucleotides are TGTGCCAGCAGTTACCCCGGGTACGAGCAGTACTTC. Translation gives CASSYPGYEQYF.